One and the same sample provided the 16 T cell receptor beta chains below, sequenced in a study of T cell repertoires in cytomegalovirus infection. No antigen has been identified for these receptors. Via MiXCR, TCRdb re-called the reads, giving one row per CDR3 protein. The sample has some 940,000 distinct CDR3 sequences, 25% to 40% seen once. Sequenced material: cultured CD8+ T cells from PBMCs, taken from culture after CMV antigen stimulation. These TCRs come from a human donor in good health (CMV status not recorded). Some clones in this sample may be carry-over from other donors' samples.

The rearrangement links TRBV12-3 or TRBV12-4 to TRBJ1-1; a possible D gene is TRBD1 (6 bases). CDR3 length: 15 amino acids. Trimming removed 6 bases from V and 3 bases from J, with 17 bases in between. CDR3 in DNA: TGTGCCAGCAGCCCCCCGCGGGGGCTGGACACTGAAGCTTTCTTT. The encoded protein is CASSPPRGLDTEAFF.

In nucleotides, the CDR3 is TGTGCCAGCAGCTTAGTTTCCGGGAAGCTCACCCACGAGCAGTACTTC. As protein: CASSLVSGKLTHEQYF. The chain links TRBV7-3 to TRBJ2-7; D is perhaps TRBD2 (5 bases). The CDR3 sequence is 16 residues long. Trimming pared 2 bases from V and 5 bases from J, leaving 19 bases between. Germline V gene data show CDR1 as SGHTA and CDR2 as FQGTGA.

This clonotype was detected a few times. The rearrangement uses TRBV4-1 and TRBJ2-7; D is unresolved. V was shortened by 0 bases and J by 0 bases, with 12 bases between the two germline ends. Per the germline V gene, CDR1 is MGHRA and CDR2 is YSYEKL. The CDR3 runs to 16 residues. CDR3 region: CASSQDEQESSYEQYV. DNA for the CDR3: TGCGCCAGCAGCCAAGATGAGCAGGAGAGCTCCTACGAGCAGTACGTC.

This sequence joins TRBV7-6 and TRBJ2-7; 8 bases are a match to TRBD1. V lost 5 bases to trimming and J lost 2 bases; unmatched junction nucleotides: 8. This CDR3 spans 15 amino acids. CDR1 is SGHVS and CDR2 is FNYEAQ in the germline V gene. The CDR3, as DNA: TGTGCCAGCAGCCCCAACCCGGGACAGGCCTACGAGCAGTACTTC. Encoded protein: CASSPNPGQAYEQYF.

This clonotype showed up just once. The gene calls are TRBV19 and TRBJ2-5; 7 bases fit TRBD2. The CDR3 covers 15 residues. The J segment lost 3 bases and the V segment lost 2 bases, leaving 6 bases of the junction unmatched. Germline V gene sequence: CDR1 LNHDA, CDR2 SQIVND (reference sequence). The CDR3: CASSIQPGGKETQYF. CDR3 sequence (DNA): TGTGCCAGTAGTATACAGCCGGGGGGAAAAGAGACCCAGTACTTC.

The CDR3 region has the DNA TGTGCCATCAGAAACGACAGGGCCACCGGGGAGCTGTTTTTT. This gives the protein CAIRNDRATGELFF. This sequence joins TRBV10-3 and TRBJ2-2; 7 positions agree with TRBD1. The length of the CDR3 is 14 residues. Germline values: CDR1 ENHRY, CDR2 SYGVKD. The V segment lost 6 bases and the J segment 4 bases; nucleotides outside the gene matches: 5.

With respect to this clonotype: Just one base apart from a much larger clone, this may be a read error. No conserved phenylalanine or tryptophan is present at the end of the CDR3, so a read error is the likely explanation. The chain uses TRBV7-6 and TRBJ2-5; D unclear. The CDR3 length is 11 residues. CDR1 and CDR2 from the germline V gene are SGHVS and FNYEAQ. Trimming removed 6 bases at V and 1 base at J, with 3 bases between. The CDR3 here is CASRTQETQYS. In nucleotides, the CDR3 is TGTGCCAGCAGGACCCAAGAGACCCAGTACTCC.

The chain employs TRBV6-2 or TRBV6-3 and TRBJ2-7; 8 nucleotides line up with TRBD1. CDR1 and CDR2 from the germline V gene are MNHEY and SVGEGT. With V trimmed by 6 bases and J by 7 bases, 11 bases remained unmatched. This CDR3 has 14 amino acids. This chain's CDR3 is CASSNPRTGWEQYV. The DNA for the CDR3 is TGTGCCAGCAGCAACCCCCGGACAGGGTGGGAGCAGTACGTC.

This clonotype was seen more than once but under ten times. J is TRBJ1-1 and V is TRBV12-3 or TRBV12-4, with D hard to call. V was cut by 7 bases and J by 0 bases, with 12 bases left in between. This CDR3 region has 14 residues. The CDR3 DNA is TGTGCCAGCACTATGGACGGACTGAACACTGAAGCTTTCTTT. Amino acid sequence: CASTMDGLNTEAFF.

The CDR3 protein is CASSRGTGAYEQYV. The DNA for the CDR3 is TGTGCCAGCAGCAGAGGGACAGGGGCCTACGAGCAGTACGTC. V is TRBV7-6 and J is TRBJ2-7; 10 bases match TRBD1. The CDR3 spans 14 residues. Germline V gives CDR1 SGHVS, CDR2 FNYEAQ. The ends lost 5 bases at V and 2 bases at J; junction bases unmatched: 3.

This clonotype was counted between two and nine times. The rearrangement links TRBV7-3 to TRBJ1-2; D is ambiguous. The CDR3 has 14 residues. Germline V gene sequence: CDR1 SGHTA, CDR2 FQGTGA. V lost 3 bases and J lost 6, with 14 bases in between. CDR3 protein: CASSFDRSKDGYTF. The CDR3 bases are TGTGCCAGCAGCTTCGATCGGAGTAAAGATGGCTACACCTTC.

The chain recombines TRBV10-1 with TRBJ1-5, with D hard to call. V was clipped by 6 bases and J by 4 bases, with 10 bases between them. Germline V gene lookup returns CDR1 WNHNN and CDR2 SYGVQD (reference sequence). The CDR3 consists of 13 residues. CDR3 in amino acids: CASSKIGNQPQHF. CDR3 coding DNA: TGCGCCAGCAGCAAGATAGGTAATCAGCCCCAGCATTTT.

The chain carries TRBV10-3 and TRBJ2-2, with D maybe TRBD1 (6 bases). With 6 bases removed from V and 5 bases from J, the gap between germline ends came to 16 bases. This CDR3 has 15 residues. Germline loops: CDR1 ENHRY, CDR2 SYGVKD. The CDR3 loop reads CAIRGIHRETGELFF. The CDR3 bases are TGTGCCATCAGGGGGATTCACAGGGAAACCGGGGAGCTGTTTTTT.

This clonotype was observed a handful of times. CDR3 amino acids: CASSPFLGKETQYF. The DNA of the CDR3 is TGTGCCAGCAGCCCATTCCTAGGGAAAGAGACCCAGTACTTC. This chain connects TRBV27 to TRBJ2-5; no clear D. The CDR3 is 14 residues long. V was trimmed by 6 bases and J by 3 bases, leaving 14 bases between them. The germline V gene has CDR1 MNHEY and CDR2 SMNVEV (reference sequence).

This chain joins TRBV2 and TRBJ1-2; D is unresolved. The germline V gene has CDR1 SNHLY and CDR2 FYNNEI. The V end lost 7 bases, the J end lost 0 bases, and 6 bases lay between the germline ends. The CDR3 is 12 amino acids. In DNA form, the CDR3 reads TGTGCCAGCATAGAATCTAACTATGGCTACACCTTC. It yields the protein CASIESNYGYTF.

V and J are TRBV4-1 and TRBJ1-5, with TRBD1 as a possible D gene (6 bases). Germline assignment: CDR1 MGHRA and CDR2 YSYEKL. V dropped 2 bases and J dropped 9 bases, with 14 bases sitting between them. The CDR3 consists of 14 residues. The CDR3: CASSQPGASRPQHF. CDR3 DNA: TGCGCCAGCAGCCAACCAGGGGCATCTCGGCCCCAGCATTTT.